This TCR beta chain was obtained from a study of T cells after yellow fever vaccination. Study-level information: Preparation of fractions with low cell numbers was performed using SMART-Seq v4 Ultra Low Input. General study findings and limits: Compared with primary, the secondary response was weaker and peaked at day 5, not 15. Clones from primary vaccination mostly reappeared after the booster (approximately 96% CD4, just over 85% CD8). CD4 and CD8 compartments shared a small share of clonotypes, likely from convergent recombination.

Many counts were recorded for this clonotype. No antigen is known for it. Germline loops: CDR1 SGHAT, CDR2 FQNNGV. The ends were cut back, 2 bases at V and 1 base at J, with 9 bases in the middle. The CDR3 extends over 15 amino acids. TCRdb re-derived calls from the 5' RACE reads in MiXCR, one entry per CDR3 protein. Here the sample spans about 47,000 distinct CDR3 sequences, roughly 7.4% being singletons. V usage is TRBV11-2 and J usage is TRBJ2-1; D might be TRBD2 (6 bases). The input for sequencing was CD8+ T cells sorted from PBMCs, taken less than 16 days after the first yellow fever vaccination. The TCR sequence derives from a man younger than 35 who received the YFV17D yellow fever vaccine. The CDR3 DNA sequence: TGTGCCAGCAGCTTATGGGCGGGGTCCTACAATGAGCAGTTCTTC. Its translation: CASSLWAGSYNEQFF.